The clone carrying this T cell receptor (beta chain) has just a few counts. These data are taken from a study of cytomegalovirus exposure and HLA in healthy donors. Whole-study context: A previous analysis identified around 120 million unique TCR beta sequences derived from 180 million or so T cells.

The CDR3 is 15 amino acids. Germline-derived CDR1 and CDR2 are MGHRA and YSYEKL. Trimming at V came to 4 bases and at J to 2 bases, leaving 5 bases not matched to a gene. The PCR used 60 Vbeta and 13 Jbeta primers. This table comes from immunoSEQ multiplex PCR, and its TCRdb copy is limited to in-frame clones, with some not included. The sample carries about 200,000 clones, roughly 79% recorded once. The rearrangement links TRBV4-1 to TRBJ2-7, with 10 bases identical to TRBD1. This receptor was obtained from a man aged 25 to 45 in good health and CMV-seronegative. The sequencing input was PBMCs. The CDR3 spells CASSPRDRGPYEQYF. Here the CDR3 DNA reads TGCGCCAGCAGCCCTAGGGACAGGGGACCCTACGAGCAGTACTTC.